The 31 T cell receptor beta chains presented below share a single source sample, sequenced in a study of post-analysis software for immune sequencing data. General observations from the study: Elevated frequency relative to controls characterized a handful of TRBV segments in patients, TRBV5-6, TRBV5-1 and TRBV20-1 among them.

These TCRs are of unknown antigen specificity. Built from TCR beta cDNA, the libraries had unique molecular identifiers in them. TCRdb ran MiXCR on the PCR reads and lists one entry per CDR3 protein. The sample yields about 380,000 distinct CDR3 sequences, around 33% seen once. Sequences were obtained from blood. Receptors originate from a girl aged 5-17 years with multiple sclerosis.

This clonotype showed up just a few times. The chain's CDR3 is CSSHLGAGTGGEDTQYF. The CDR3 DNA reads TGCAGCTCCCACCTAGGGGCCGGGACAGGGGGGGAAGATACGCAGTATTTT. The rearrangement links TRBV29-1 to TRBJ2-3; 11 bases line up with TRBD1. J gave up 5 bases and V 8 bases, and 18 bases lay outside the gene matches. There are 17 residues in the CDR3. Per the germline V gene, CDR1 is SQVTM and CDR2 is ANQGSEA.

This chain connects TRBV5-5 to TRBJ1-1; tentatively, D is TRBD1 (6 bases). Germline CDR1 SGHKS, CDR2 YYEKEE (reference sequence). Trimming shortened V by 4 bases and J by 10 bases, and 17 bases separated the two germline ends. The CDR3 has 13 amino acids. This CDR3 reads CASSPRDTCGAFF. DNA for the CDR3: TGTGCCAGCAGCCCCCGGGACACCTGTGGAGCTTTCTTT.

For this clonotype: The junction differs from germline at one of its ends, possibly a read error. J is TRBJ1-2 and V is TRBV7-7; a weak D match, TRBD1 (6 bases). The CDR3 spans 15 residues. From germline, CDR1 is SSHAT and CDR2 FNYEAQ (reference sequence). The CDR3 DNA reads TGTGCTAGCAGCTTGGTTATGGGGGCTATCTATGGCTACACCTTC. Encoded protein: CASSLVMGAIYGYTF.

In its sample, this clonotype was seen a few times. V is TRBV20-1 and J is TRBJ1-2; 7 bases align to TRBD1. The germline CDR1 and CDR2 sequences are DFQATT and SNEGSKA (reference sequence). This CDR3 comprises 16 residues. V was pared by 2 bases and J by 2 bases, with 11 bases of the junction left unmatched. CDR3 sequence: CSARFPRQGTNYGYTF. CDR3 coding DNA: TGCAGTGCTAGATTCCCTCGACAGGGTACAAACTATGGCTACACCTTC.

The chain couples TRBV7-9 to TRBJ1-4, with unresolved D. This CDR3 region has 16 residues. V was trimmed by 0 bases and J by 8 bases, leaving 16 bases between them. The V gene's germline CDR1 is SEHNR and CDR2 FQNEAQ (reference sequence). CDR3 coding DNA: TGTGCCAGCAGCTTAGCCCTGGGTCCTAAGGACGAAAAACTGTTTTTT. The encoded protein is CASSLALGPKDEKLFF.

This clonotype was detected a few times. The chain carries TRBV7-6 and TRBJ2-5; 13 nucleotides match TRBD2. The V gene end was trimmed by 6 bases and the J gene end by 1 base; junction bases not matched to a gene: 8. Germline CDR1 reads SGHVS; CDR2 reads FNYEAQ. The CDR3 sequence is 17 residues long. Written as DNA, the CDR3 is TGTGCCAGCAGACTGGGACTAGCGGGGCCGATCCAAGAGACCCAGTACTTC. Its protein is CASRLGLAGPIQETQYF. The full variable domain, with the rest looked up from reference TRBV7-6 and TRBJ2-5, is GAGVSQSPRYKVTKRGQDVALRCDPISGHVSLYWYRQALGQGPEFLTYFNYEAQQDKSGLPNDRFSAERPEGSISTLTIQRTEQRDSAMYRCASRLGLAGPIQETQYFGPGTRLLVL.

The CDR3 DNA reads as TGTGCCAGCAGCCAAGATTTGGAGGACTCCTACGAGCAGTACTTC. It specifies CASSQDLEDSYEQYF. The chain joins TRBV4-2 to TRBJ2-7; tentatively, D is TRBD2 (5 bases). Germline V lookup: CDR1 LGHNA, CDR2 YNFKEQ. Trimming pared 0 bases from V and 0 bases from J, leaving 9 bases between. The CDR3 runs to 15 residues.

The V call is TRBV7-2, the J call TRBJ2-3; 9 nucleotides line up with TRBD2. Germline values: CDR1 SGHTA, CDR2 FQGNSA. This CDR3 has 15 amino acids. J gave up 1 base and V 7 bases, and 6 bases lay outside the gene matches. The CDR3 is CASKWTSEGTDTQYF. CDR3 nucleotides: TGTGCCAGCAAGTGGACTAGCGAGGGCACAGATACGCAGTATTTT.

The J gene is TRBJ1-4, the V gene TRBV27; D possibly corresponds to TRBD1 (5 bases). The V gene lost 4 bases and the J gene lost 3 bases, with 12 bases spanning the gap. The germline V gene encodes CDR1 MNHEY and CDR2 SMNVEV (reference sequence). This CDR3 is built from 15 residues. CDR3 sequence (DNA): TGTGCCAGCAGTTCCCTTGGGGCAGCTAATGAAAAACTGTTTTTT. Protein: CASSSLGAANEKLFF.

Note on this clonotype: The germline gene is not matched at one end of the junction; a read error may be the cause. This chain connects TRBV4-2 to TRBJ1-2; a weak D match, TRBD1 (6 bases). CDR1 and CDR2 (germline): LGHNA, YNFKEQ. The CDR3 extends over 15 amino acids. CDR3 region: CASNQVGARGTGYTF. The CDR3 region has the DNA TGTGCCAGCAACCAAGTCGGGGCCAGGGGAACCGGCTACACCTTC.

The gene calls are TRBV7-2 and TRBJ2-1, with a possible D match to TRBD2 (6 bases). The V gene lost 2 bases and the J gene lost 3 bases, with 8 bases spanning the gap. Germline values: CDR1 SGHTA, CDR2 FQGNSA. The CDR3 sequence is 14 residues long. Here the CDR3 reads CASSLPGVYNEQFF. Written as DNA, the CDR3 is TGTGCCAGCAGCTTACCGGGGGTCTACAATGAGCAGTTCTTC. Full variable domain (missing parts from reference TRBV7-2 and TRBJ2-1): GAGVSQSPSNKVTEKGKDVELRCDPISGHTALYWYRQSLGQGLEFLIYFQGNSAPDKSGLPSDRFSAERTGGSVSTLTIQRTQQEDSAVYLCASSLPGVYNEQFFGPGTRLTVL.

The chain uses TRBV30 and TRBJ1-4; the D is unclear. The CDR3 is 14 amino acids. Trimming cost V 3 bases and J 6 bases, with 14 bases left between them. The germline V gene has CDR1 GTSNPN and CDR2 SVGIG (reference sequence). CDR3 region: CAWSFAGLDEKLFF. In DNA form, the CDR3 reads TGTGCCTGGAGCTTCGCGGGCCTTGATGAAAAACTGTTTTTT.

The chain couples TRBV20-1 to TRBJ2-3; 7 bases align to TRBD1. This CDR3 has 15 residues. Trimming cost V 7 bases and J 0 bases; bases outside gene matches: 10. The germline gives CDR1 DFQATT, CDR2 SNEGSKA (reference sequence). CDR3 sequence (DNA): TGCAGTGATACCGGGACAGCCTTTAGCACAGATACGCAGTATTTT. Translation gives CSDTGTAFSTDTQYF.

This clonotype appeared a few times. CDR3 DNA sequence: TGTGCCAGCAGCTTAAGGACTAGCGGCACAGATACGCAGTATTTT. Its translation: CASSLRTSGTDTQYF. V gene TRBV7-3 combines with J gene TRBJ2-3; 9 bases are a match to TRBD2. J gave up 1 base and V 1 base, and 0 bases lay outside the gene matches. The CDR3 runs to 15 residues. The germline CDR1 and CDR2 sequences are SGHTA and FQGTGA. Full variable domain (rest looked up from reference TRBV7-3 and TRBJ2-3): GAGVSQTPSNKVTEKGKYVELRCDPISGHTALYWYRQSLGQGPEFLIYFQGTGAADDSGLPNDRFFAVRPEGSVSTLKIQRTERGDSAVYLCASSLRTSGTDTQYFGPGTRLTVL.

This clonotype has ten or more counts. This rearrangement joins TRBV7-6 to TRBJ2-7; D is possibly TRBD1 (6 bases). The CDR3 contains 15 residues. Per germline, CDR1 SGHVS and CDR2 FNYEAQ. V lost 2 bases to trimming and J lost 0 bases, with 11 bases between them. CDR3 amino acids: CASSLRGTSSYEQYF. DNA of the CDR3: TGTGCCAGCAGCTTAAGGGGGACCTCCTCCTACGAGCAGTACTTC.

Details on this clonotype: One junction end disagrees with the germline gene, perhaps due to a read error. This chain joins TRBV6-2 or TRBV6-3 and TRBJ2-6; TRBD1 matches at 7 bases. CDR3 length equals 15 residues. CDR1 and CDR2 (germline): MNHEY, SVGEGT. Written as DNA, the CDR3 is TGTGCCGGCAGTTTTGACAGGGCTGGGGCCAACGTCCTGACTTTC. Protein product: CAGSFDRAGANVLTF.

On this clonotype itself: A junction end diverges from the germline sequence, so it may reflect a read error. The DNA of the CDR3 is TGTGCCAGCAGCCCCGGCAATGGAGGCGATTCACCCCCCCACTTT. Translating gives CASSPGNGGDSPPHF. The chain uses TRBV7-2 and TRBJ1-6; no clear D gene. Germline-derived CDR1 and CDR2 are SGHTA and FQGNSA. There are 15 residues in the CDR3. The full variable domain, rest sourced from reference TRBV7-2 and TRBJ1-6, is GAGVSQSPSNKVTEKGKDVELRCDPISGHTALYWYRQSLGQGLEFLIYFQGNSAPDKSGLPSDRFSAERTGGSVSTLTIQRTQQEDSAVYLCASSPGNGGDSPPHFGNGTRLTVT.

The gene calls are TRBV24-1 and TRBJ2-5; the D gene is possibly TRBD1 (5 bases). Deletions cut 4 bases from V and 5 bases from J, with 13 bases between. CDR3 length equals 14 residues. The germline V gene encodes CDR1 KGHDR and CDR2 SFDVKD. CDR3 region: CATSDPIKGETQYF. In DNA form, the CDR3 reads TGTGCCACCAGTGACCCTATCAAGGGGGAGACCCAGTACTTC.

This chain joins TRBV15 and TRBJ2-1; 8 bases fit TRBD2. CDR3 size: 17 residues. The ends lost 6 bases at V and 7 bases at J; junction bases unmatched: 17. Germline V gives CDR1 LNHNV, CDR2 YYDKDF (reference sequence). CDR3 in DNA: TGTGCCACCAGAGCCAGCGGGGGCACCCACGCCGGGAATGAGCAGTTCTTC. Translating gives CATRASGGTHAGNEQFF.

This clonotype was detected only a few times. For the CDR3, the DNA is TGCGCCAGCAGCCCGGACGTAGAGACTAGCGGGGGGGCCGGAGATACGCAGTATTTT. Its translation: CASSPDVETSGGAGDTQYF. V and J are TRBV4-1 and TRBJ2-3; 14 bases are shared with TRBD2. The junction had 14 bases not matched to a gene; V was cut back by 4 bases and J by 5 bases. The CDR3 contains 19 residues. Germline V CDR1 and CDR2: MGHRA, YSYEKL.

The chain recombines TRBV29-1 with TRBJ2-5, with D hard to call. Germline V gene data show CDR1 as SQVTM and CDR2 as ANQGSEA. The CDR3 totals 13 residues. Trimming removed 2 bases from V and 1 base from J, with 8 bases in between. CDR3 in DNA: TGCAGCGTTGAATTGGGTCCCCAAGAGACCCAGTACTTC. Amino acids: CSVELGPQETQYF.

The sample holds a few counts of this clonotype. This sequence joins TRBV7-8 and TRBJ1-5, with 9 bases identical to TRBD1. The CDR3 spans 17 residues. V gave up 5 bases and J gave up 6 bases; unmatched junction bases: 14. Germline V gene data show CDR1 as SGHVS and CDR2 as FQNEAQ. Here the CDR3 DNA reads TGTGCCAGCAGCCCAGCCACCGGGACAGGGAGCGGTCAGCCCCAGCATTTT. As protein: CASSPATGTGSGQPQHF.

This clonotype was detected a few times. The gene calls are TRBV29-1 and TRBJ2-7; 7 bases agree with TRBD2. Germline V gene data show CDR1 as SQVTM and CDR2 as ANQGSEA. The V gene end was trimmed by 0 bases and the J gene end by 7 bases; junction bases not matched to a gene: 3. CDR3 length: 12 residues. The CDR3 region is CSVEDGGGEQYF. CDR3 nucleotide sequence: TGCAGCGTTGAAGATGGGGGGGGGGAGCAGTACTTC.

This clonotype came up many times. V and J are TRBV12-3 or TRBV12-4 and TRBJ1-1, with D uncertain. Trimming shortened V by 6 bases and J by 1 base, and 15 bases separated the two germline ends. The CDR3 consists of 15 residues. The CDR3 nucleotides are TGTGCCAGCAGGGCCATCGGGAGGAGGAACACTGAAGCTTTCTTT. Its translation is CASRAIGRRNTEAFF.

This clonotype was detected a few times. The rearrangement uses TRBV4-2 and TRBJ2-1; 13 bases match TRBD2. The germline V gene has CDR1 LGHNA and CDR2 YNFKEQ. V dropped 7 bases and J dropped 6; count of bases not matched to a gene: 15. The CDR3 loop spans 18 amino acids. CDR3 nucleotides: TGTGCCAGCAACCACGACGGACTAGCGGGGGCCCGGGGCAATGAGCAGTTCTTC. Amino acids: CASNHDGLAGARGNEQFF.

J is TRBJ2-5 and V is TRBV20-1; D is unclear. Germline lookup yields CDR1 DFQATT and CDR2 SNEGSKA (reference sequence). The CDR3 totals 14 residues. V was trimmed by 0 bases and J by 0 bases, leaving 8 bases between them. The CDR3 nucleotides read TGCAGTGCTAGAGATGACTCCTACCAAGAGACCCAGTACTTC. The encoded protein is CSARDDSYQETQYF.

The chain uses TRBV24-1 and TRBJ2-5; no definite D call. V dropped 3 bases and J dropped 0 bases, with 16 bases sitting between them. CDR3 size: 17 residues. CDR1 and CDR2 (germline): KGHDR, SFDVKD. The CDR3 protein is CATSDTPIPKYQETQYF. The CDR3 DNA is TGTGCCACCAGTGATACCCCTATCCCAAAGTACCAAGAGACCCAGTACTTC.

In this sample, this clonotype turned up a few times. The CDR3 DNA follows: TGTGCCAGCTACGAAGGTCGGCCCGAAGATACGCAGTATTTT. Residues: CASYEGRPEDTQYF. The V gene is TRBV11-2, the J gene TRBJ2-3, with D hard to call. V dropped 8 bases and J dropped 5 bases, with 17 bases sitting between them. The CDR3 length is 14 residues. Germline CDR1 and CDR2: SGHAT and FQNNGV. Full variable domain (missing parts from reference TRBV11-2 and TRBJ2-3): EAGVAQSPRYKIIEKRQSVAFWCNPISGHATLYWYQQILGQGPKLLIQFQNNGVVDDSQLPKDRFSAERLKGVDSTLKIQPAKLEDSAVYLCASYEGRPEDTQYFGPGTRLTVL.

This sequence joins TRBV6-5 and TRBJ1-5, with 9 bases identical to TRBD1. This CDR3 has 16 residues. The V gene's germline CDR1 is MNHEY and CDR2 SVGAGI. J gave up 4 bases and V 6 bases, and 10 bases lay outside the gene matches. In DNA form, the CDR3 reads TGTGCCAGCAGGATCTCCGGGACAGGGACGAATCAGCCCCAGCATTTT. Translating gives CASRISGTGTNQPQHF.

The V and J genes are TRBV6-1 and TRBJ1-1; D might be TRBD1 (6 bases). CDR3 size: 14 residues. V shed 6 bases and J shed 0 bases, with 11 bases lying between them. Germline V gives CDR1 MNHNS, CDR2 SASEGT. The CDR3 is CASRGQPMNTEAFF. In nucleotides, the CDR3 is TGTGCCAGCAGAGGACAGCCCATGAACACTGAAGCTTTCTTT.

J is TRBJ1-4 and V is TRBV20-1; D may be TRBD1 (6 bases). Trimming pared 4 bases from V and 8 bases from J, leaving 14 bases between. This CDR3 spans 13 amino acids. Germline CDR1 DFQATT, CDR2 SNEGSKA (reference sequence). As DNA, the CDR3 is TGCAGTGCTAAGGACTGGGGGCGGGAAAAACTGTTTTTT. It encodes CSAKDWGREKLFF.